The clone carrying this TCR beta chain was detected many times. Antigen: not known. The data were taken from a study of metastatic and nonmetastatic thyroid tumors. The study, taken as a whole, reports: Patients with malignant thyroid tumors reportedly had significantly higher TCR beta diversity than those with benign nodules, in blood and tumor.

TCRdb called clones again from the PCR reads with MiXCR. Among over 20,000 clones listed, 11% were seen once. Looked up from germline, CDR1 is SNHLY and CDR2 is FYNNEI. V dropped 6 bases and J dropped 6 bases, with 15 bases sitting between them. The CDR3 totals 13 residues. Patients were all untreated before their thyroid surgery. This receptor was obtained from a female donor with papillary thyroid cancer or a benign thyroid nodule (not recorded which). Some clones in this sample may be carry-over from other donors' samples. The sequenced sample was blood. V usage is TRBV2 and J usage is TRBJ2-7; D is uncertain. CDR3 protein: CASRLEFFGEQYF. For the CDR3, the DNA is TGTGCCAGCAGGCTAGAGTTCTTCGGCGAGCAGTACTTC.